This TCR beta chain derives from a study of Graves' ophthalmopathy and Graves' hyperthyroidism. Study findings and constraints: Most thyroid clonotypes expanded beyond 0.001 frequency were also found in blood.

Remarks on this clonotype: The antigen is undetermined.

Other autoimmune diseases, uncontrolled infections, pregnancy and lactation each led to patient exclusion. For repertoire sequencing, the TCR beta CDR3 regions were amplified from RNA transcripts. RT-PCR in the first round used HTBI primers; a second-round multiplex PCR followed. Using its own MiXCR run on the multiplex PCR reads, TCRdb lists one record per CDR3 protein. The table shows about half a million distinct CDR3 sequences, with 13% to 15% occurring only once. This TCR derives from a woman between 25 and 40 years old with Graves' ophthalmopathy. The sample consisted of blood.

The CDR3 protein is CATSRDRQSSYEQYF. CDR3 sequence (DNA): TGTGCCACCAGCAGAGACAGGCAGAGCTCCTACGAGCAGTACTTC. The chain uses TRBV15 and TRBJ2-7; D not certain. The CDR3 is 15 amino acids. The V and J ends lost 0 bases and 0 bases respectively, with 9 bases between them. Germline V gene sequence: CDR1 LNHNV, CDR2 YYDKDF (reference sequence).